A selection of T cell receptor beta chains follows, all from one sample in a study of T cells in Graves' hyperthyroidism and ophthalmopathy. One entry per CDR3 protein results from TCRdb running MiXCR on the multiplex PCR reads. The table shows around 690,000 distinct CDR3 sequences, with around 16% occurring only once. The sequencing sample was made of blood. These receptors came from a man in his fifties with Graves' hyperthyroidism. Each CDR3 is given with its conserved first and last residue. The D gene is left open where the match is weak.

D	J	V	CDR3
.	TRBJ1-5	TRBV6-1	CASSEGVRLWNQPQHF
TRBD1	TRBJ1-2	TRBV28	CASSLYGQGFWSYGYTF
.	TRBJ2-7	TRBV7-2	CASSSALGPFYEQYF
.	TRBJ2-3	TRBV14	CASSQGTPGSDTQYF
TRBD1	TRBJ1-4	TRBV6-1	CASNQQGAVEKLFF
.	TRBJ1-1	TRBV3-1	CASSQGFGQGNTEAFF
TRBD2	TRBJ2-7	TRBV7-2	CASSLAGLATYEQYF
TRBD1	TRBJ2-7	TRBV20-1	CSARAPGQLREQYF
.	TRBJ2-7	TRBV6-2/TRBV6-3	CASSTGTNRGGQYF
.	TRBJ1-2	TRBV30	CAWSVRDSPNYGYTF
TRBD2	TRBJ2-3	TRBV27	CASSPRGSLPTDTQYF
TRBD2	TRBJ2-7	TRBV6-2/TRBV6-3	CASRESGTSKSEQYF
TRBD1	TRBJ2-2	TRBV9	CASSPRQGTGTGELFF
TRBD2	TRBJ2-1	TRBV5-1	CASSLGLLAGGHYNEQFF
.	TRBJ2-1	TRBV28	CASSFRGRGLSKEQFF
.	TRBJ1-4	TRBV2	CASCLSRNNEKLFF
.	TRBJ2-1	TRBV7-9	CASSSRGWILDNEQFF
TRBD1	TRBJ1-1	TRBV2	CASDGGTGFTEAFF
TRBD1	TRBJ1-2	TRBV20-1	CSADGTGGRGYTF
.	TRBJ2-1	TRBV13	CASSSGASNEQFF
.	TRBJ1-4	TRBV4-3	CASSHPQRGPNEKLFF
TRBD2	TRBJ2-1	TRBV6-1	CASSPDFAGGYNEQFF